One TCR beta chain is described in this entry. The antigen is undetermined. V was trimmed by 8 bases and J by 4 bases, leaving 9 bases between them. CDR1 and CDR2 (germline): LNHDA, SQIVND (reference sequence). CDR3 length: 12 amino acids. This sample stems from a study of human versus mouse CDR3 diversity and MHC coevolution. Study-wide context: The immunoSEQ assay reportedly detects one in 200,000 T cells. Study-wide results and limits: Clonal inequality was lowest in most of the three human donors. In humans, T-cell selection involved about 6 MHC II alleles. Human CDR3s averaged more deletions and insertions than mouse CDR3s.

Sequencing used immunoSEQ multiplex PCR; TCRdb keeps in-frame clones, though not all of them. The data contain more than 55,000 clones, 94% of them singletons. What was sequenced was naive CD4+ T cells from blood. Subset of the sample: CD45RO-negative CD62L-positive naive CD4 T cells. The chain couples TRBV19 to TRBJ2-1, with a tentative D call TRBD1 (5 bases). The sequence came from a person in their sixties in good health. CDR3 sequence reads: CASGAEYNEQFF. The CDR3 DNA reads as TGTGCCAGTGGGGCCGAATACAATGAGCAGTTCTTC.